Included here is one TCR beta chain sequence, with context. The sample is drawn from a study of blood T cell repertoires in COVID-19. Study at large: The samples span acute and convalescent COVID-19 from the United States, Italy and Spain.

In the source study's methods: Estimation of nucleated cell counts relied on the amplification of reference gene primers. TCRdb's table, derived via immunoSEQ multiplex PCR, lists solely in-frame clones and lacks some. V, J and clone size derive from that table, while D and trimming were established from the DNA sequence. The sample consists of fewer than 90,000 clones, roughly 80% of them appearing once. Input material: peripheral blood. This TCR derives from a man aged 50 to 60 with acute or convalescent COVID-19.

The CDR3 coding sequence is TGTGCCAGCAGCGGATTAGCGGGGGGGGTAGATACGCAGTATTTT. Translated: CASSGLAGGVDTQYF. This chain links TRBV7-2 with TRBJ2-3; 11 bases fit TRBD2. The CDR3 length is 15 residues. Per the germline V gene, CDR1 is SGHTA and CDR2 is FQGNSA. After removal of 5 bases from V and 5 bases from J, the junction contained 6 bases not matched to a gene.